These 32 T cell receptor beta chains came from one sample sequenced in a study of breast tumors, draining lymph nodes, adjacent tissues. Using its own MiXCR run on the multiplex PCR reads, TCRdb lists one record per CDR3 protein. The sample lists tens of thousands of distinct CDR3 sequences, approximately 75% seen once, with around 22% in the top ten. The material sequenced was tumor-adjacent breast tissue. These receptors were obtained from a female donor with breast cancer. Some clones in this sample may be carry-over from other donors' samples.

This clonotype was seen a single time. V usage is TRBV25-1 and J usage is TRBJ2-5; D remains unclear. This CDR3 has 13 residues. The V end was cut by 3 bases, the J end by 7 bases, with 12 bases between. The germline CDR1 and CDR2 sequences are MGHDK and SYGVNS. The CDR3 DNA follows: TGTGCCAGCAGTGATTCTGGGATGGGGACCCAGTACTTC. Its translation: CASSDSGMGTQYF.

The chain joins TRBV28 to TRBJ2-6; D unresolved. Trimming cost V 5 bases and J 4 bases, with 3 bases left between them. The CDR3 covers 12 residues. The germline gives CDR1 MDHEN, CDR2 SYDVKM. CDR3 nucleotides: TGTGCCAGCAGTCCCGGGGCCAACGTCCTGACTTTC. Its protein is CASSPGANVLTF.

The gene calls are TRBV9 and TRBJ1-2; D remains unclear. V was pared by 0 bases and J by 7 bases, with 16 bases between. Germline loops: CDR1 SGDLS, CDR2 YYNGEE. This CDR3 comprises 15 residues. The DNA of the CDR3 is TGTGCCAGCAGCGTAGTATCAGGTTCTTCTGTTGGCTACACCTTC. This gives the protein CASSVVSGSSVGYTF.

V and J are TRBV6-2 or TRBV6-3 and TRBJ2-7; D possibly corresponds to TRBD1 (6 bases). The CDR3 loop spans 15 amino acids. CDR1 MNHEY and CDR2 SVGEGT come from the germline V gene. The ends were cut back, 2 bases at V and 0 bases at J, with 11 bases in the middle. As DNA, the CDR3 is TGTGCCAGCAGTTACGGGGGCAGTCTCTCCTACGAGCAGTACTTC. As protein: CASSYGGSLSYEQYF.

This clonotype was seen many times. The genes are TRBV30 and TRBJ1-5, with D uncertain. V lost 1 base and J 5 bases, leaving 9 bases between the germline ends. Germline assignment: CDR1 GTSNPN and CDR2 SVGIG (reference sequence). The CDR3 extends over 13 amino acids. CDR3 coding DNA: TGTGCCTGGAGTGGTGGGTCTGATCAGCCCCAGCATTTT. Translated, it gives CAWSGGSDQPQHF.

The rearrangement uses TRBV11-3 and TRBJ2-3, with TRBD2 matching 12 bases. V trimming: 5 bases; J trimming: 3 bases; junction bases outside the gene matches: 6. This CDR3 comprises 16 residues. Germline CDR1 reads SGHNT; CDR2 reads YENEEA. The CDR3 coding sequence is TGTGCCAGCAGCCGGACTAGCGGGGCGATAACAGATACGCAGTATTTT. This codes for CASSRTSGAITDTQYF.

This sequence joins TRBV20-1 and TRBJ2-5; 9 nucleotides line up with TRBD2. The CDR3 loop spans 15 amino acids. V shed 2 bases and J 4 bases; nucleotides not matched to a gene: 8. Germline V gene data show CDR1 as DFQATT and CDR2 as SNEGSKA (reference sequence). The CDR3 nucleotides are TGCAGTGCTAGAACGGGACTAGCACCGTCAGAGACCCAGTACTTC. Amino acids: CSARTGLAPSETQYF.

This clonotype qualifies as medium-sized (0.01 to 0.1%). V gene TRBV10-3 combines with J gene TRBJ2-7, with D possibly matching TRBD1 (5 bases). The CDR3 totals 12 residues. CDR1 and CDR2 (germline): ENHRY, SYGVKD. The V end lost 2 bases, the J end lost 5 bases, and 7 bases lay between the germline ends. CDR3 bases: TGTGCCATCAGTGAGAGCAGGGACGAGCAGTACTTC. Its protein product is CAISESRDEQYF.

This clonotype occurred once. The chain recombines TRBV7-9 with TRBJ1-4, with D perhaps matching TRBD1 (5 bases). The germline V and J ends were trimmed by 5 bases and 0 bases, with 13 bases remaining between them. This CDR3 is 16 amino acids long. Germline loops: CDR1 SEHNR, CDR2 FQNEAQ (reference sequence). The CDR3 DNA sequence: TGTGCCAGCAGCCCAATCACAGGTGCAACTAATGAAAAACTGTTTTTT. Its translation: CASSPITGATNEKLFF.

CDR3 sequence reads: CASSQDLRQSPLHF. The CDR3 DNA reads as TGTGCCAGCAGCCAGGACCTTAGACAGTCACCCCTCCACTTT. The J gene is TRBJ1-6, the V gene TRBV4-2, with D possibly TRBD1 on 5 matching bases. The germline gives CDR1 LGHNA, CDR2 YNFKEQ. V was trimmed by 3 bases and J by 10 bases, leaving 13 bases between them. The CDR3 has 14 residues.

The V call is TRBV6-5, the J call TRBJ1-5, with TRBD1 as a possible D gene (6 bases). There are 16 residues in the CDR3. Trimming left V 6 bases short and J 6 bases short, with 21 bases between. The germline V gene has CDR1 MNHEY and CDR2 SVGAGI. CDR3 in DNA: TGTGCCAGCAGCCTCCATGGACAGTATACTAGTCAGCCCCAGCATTTT. It translates to CASSLHGQYTSQPQHF.

The chain has TRBV30 and TRBJ2-1, with a weak D call TRBD2 (5 bases). The CDR3 spans 13 residues. Between the trimmed V and J ends, which lost 0 bases and 7 bases, there was a span of 10 bases. Germline loops: CDR1 GTSNPN, CDR2 SVGIG (reference sequence). Written as DNA, the CDR3 is TGTGCCTGGAGTGTATGGACTGGTAATGAGCAGTTCTTC. Its protein product is CAWSVWTGNEQFF.

This clonotype was counted a single time. This chain connects TRBV15 to TRBJ1-5; D gene unclear. Per the germline V gene, CDR1 is LNHNV and CDR2 is YYDKDF (reference sequence). The V and J ends lost 1 base and 7 bases respectively, with 5 bases between them. The CDR3 contains 12 residues. The CDR3 loop reads CATSRADQPQHF. The CDR3 DNA reads as TGTGCCACCAGCAGAGCTGACCAGCCCCAGCATTTT.

For the CDR3, the DNA is TGTGCCATCAGTGAAAGACCCAGCGAGGGGGAGCTGTTTTTT. Its protein product is CAISERPSEGELFF. The chain couples TRBV10-3 to TRBJ2-2, with D unclear. V was cut by 3 bases and J by 8 bases, with 13 bases left in between. The CDR3 extends over 14 amino acids. The V gene's germline CDR1 is ENHRY and CDR2 SYGVKD.

The chain uses TRBV15 and TRBJ1-5; 8 bases match TRBD1. V was clipped by 3 bases and J by 5 bases; unmatched bases: 3. This CDR3 is built from 14 residues. Germline V CDR1 and CDR2: LNHNV, YYDKDF (reference sequence). The CDR3 protein is CATSSPGQDQPQHF. The CDR3 DNA reads TGTGCCACCAGCAGTCCGGGACAGGATCAGCCCCAGCATTTT.

This sequence joins TRBV5-1 and TRBJ1-6; 7 bases are a match to TRBD1. With 7 bases clipped from V and 7 bases from J, the junction kept 8 bases outside the gene matches. This CDR3 contains 14 residues. Per germline, CDR1 SGHRS and CDR2 YFSETQ. In DNA, the CDR3 is TGCGCCAGCTGGGTGGGCAGGGGGAATTCACCCCTCCACTTT. The encoded protein is CASWVGRGNSPLHF.

The gene calls are TRBV6-6 and TRBJ2-7, with 12 positions matching TRBD2. Germline-derived CDR1 and CDR2 are MNHNY and SVGAGI (reference sequence). V was clipped by 0 bases and J by 6 bases; unmatched bases: 6. The CDR3 sequence is 16 residues long. The CDR3 protein is CASSYSPTSGSGEQYF. In nucleotides, the CDR3 is TGTGCCAGCAGTTACTCCCCGACTAGCGGGAGTGGCGAGCAGTACTTC.

This clonotype was seen a handful of times. V gene TRBV20-1 combines with J gene TRBJ1-2; D remains ambiguous. V lost 6 bases to trimming and J lost 3 bases, with 11 bases between them. Germline lookup yields CDR1 DFQATT and CDR2 SNEGSKA (reference sequence). The CDR3 has 12 residues. CDR3: CSAYSPDYGYTF. In nucleotides, the CDR3 is TGCAGTGCATACAGTCCTGACTATGGCTACACCTTC.

At least ten counts were recorded for this clonotype. The CDR3 DNA reads TGCAGTGCTAGTTCACTCAGCGGGAGTTCCTACAATGAGCAGTTCTTC. Translating gives CSASSLSGSSYNEQFF. The chain is built from TRBV20-1 and TRBJ2-1; 8 bases line up with TRBD2. The J segment lost 1 base and the V segment lost 3 bases, leaving 8 bases of the junction unmatched. CDR1 DFQATT and CDR2 SNEGSKA come from the germline V gene (reference sequence). The CDR3 sequence is 16 residues long.

This clonotype was recorded many times. The chain uses TRBV6-5 and TRBJ2-5; D is tentatively TRBD1 or TRBD2 (6 bases each). The CDR3 is made up of 17 amino acids. V lost 6 bases, J lost 5 bases, and 25 bases lay in between. Germline-derived CDR1 and CDR2 are MNHEY and SVGAGI. The CDR3 DNA reads TGTGCCAGCAGGGGCTCGAGGTGGGGGGCCACGTGGGAGACCCAGTACTTC. The encoded protein is CASRGSRWGATWETQYF.

The J gene is TRBJ1-5, the V gene TRBV10-1, with 11 bases aligning to TRBD1. Germline assignment: CDR1 WNHNN and CDR2 SYGVQD (reference sequence). Unmatched junction bases numbered 17, after V lost 7 bases and J lost 6 bases. The CDR3 has 18 residues. For the CDR3, the DNA is TGCGCCAGCACATCATTCCGGGACAGGGGGAGAATTTTTCAGCCCCAGCATTTT. Translated, it gives CASTSFRDRGRIFQPQHF.

The table lists this clonotype with a few counts. This rearrangement joins TRBV10-3 to TRBJ2-2; 10 bases agree with TRBD1. This CDR3 has 15 amino acids. Germline CDR1 reads ENHRY; CDR2 reads SYGVKD. The ends lost 0 bases at V and 5 bases at J; junction bases unmatched: 0. CDR3 in DNA: TGTGCCATCAGTGAGTCGGACAGGGGGACCGGGGAGCTGTTTTTT. Translation gives CAISESDRGTGELFF.

By sample share, this clonotype is medium-sized (0.01 to 0.1%). The genes are TRBV10-3 and TRBJ2-1; possibly TRBD2 for D (6 bases). CDR3 length: 16 residues. V was shortened by 2 bases and J by 0 bases, with 11 bases between the two germline ends. The germline V gene encodes CDR1 ENHRY and CDR2 SYGVKD. CDR3: CAISEPRLDSYNEQFF. CDR3 bases: TGTGCCATCAGTGAGCCCAGACTAGACTCCTACAATGAGCAGTTCTTC.

Written as DNA, the CDR3 is TGTGCCAGTAGTATTGCATTTTCGCGGACTAGCGGATCCTACAATGAGCAGTTCTTC. Its protein is CASSIAFSRTSGSYNEQFF. This rearrangement joins TRBV19 to TRBJ2-1, with 10 bases matching TRBD2. The V segment lost 3 bases and the J segment 1 base; nucleotides outside the gene matches: 12. The CDR3 contains 19 residues. The germline gives CDR1 LNHDA, CDR2 SQIVND (reference sequence).

The V call is TRBV6-5, the J call TRBJ2-6; no clear D. Per germline, CDR1 MNHEY and CDR2 SVGAGI. Between the trimmed V and J ends, which lost 8 bases and 1 base, there was a span of 6 bases. The CDR3 has 13 amino acids. The CDR3 here is CASLPSGANVLTF. The CDR3 bases are TGTGCCAGCCTGCCTTCTGGGGCCAACGTCCTGACTTTC.

J is TRBJ2-3 and V is TRBV10-3; 8 nucleotides align to TRBD1. V dropped 6 bases and J dropped 2; count of bases not matched to a gene: 1. This CDR3 comprises 13 residues. Germline values: CDR1 ENHRY, CDR2 SYGVKD. The CDR3 DNA follows: TGTGCCATCAGGGGACAGGACACAGATACGCAGTATTTT. Amino acid sequence: CAIRGQDTDTQYF.

This clonotype is labeled as medium-sized. The chain has TRBV2 and TRBJ1-6; tentative D call: TRBD1 (6 bases). Trimming cost V 6 bases and J 3 bases, with 12 bases left between them. CDR1 is SNHLY, CDR2 FYNNEI, per germline. The CDR3 runs 15 residues. The CDR3 region is CASSSGQYYNSPLHF. The CDR3 coding sequence is TGTGCCAGCAGCTCCGGACAGTACTATAATTCACCCCTCCACTTT. Full variable domain (rest looked up from reference TRBV2 and TRBJ1-6): EPEVTQTPSHQVTQMGQEVILRCVPISNHLYFYWYRQILGQKVEFLVSFYNNEISEKSEIFDDQFSVERPDGSNFTLKIRSTKLEDSAMYFCASSSGQYYNSPLHFGNGTRLTVT.

V usage is TRBV7-3 and J usage is TRBJ2-3, with 13 bases aligning to TRBD2. In germline, CDR1 is SGHTA, CDR2 FQGTGA. The V gene end was trimmed by 5 bases and the J gene end by 1 base; junction bases not matched to a gene: 6. The CDR3 is 17 amino acids. The CDR3 coding sequence is TGTGCCAGCAGCGGGCCGGGACTAGCGGGGTGCACAGATACGCAGTATTTT. Encoded protein: CASSGPGLAGCTDTQYF.

The V and J genes are TRBV5-8 and TRBJ1-5, with TRBD1 as a possible D gene (5 bases). Deletions cut 1 base from V and 6 bases from J, with 8 bases between. This CDR3 comprises 13 residues. Looked up from germline, CDR1 is SGHTS and CDR2 is YDEGEE. The DNA for the CDR3 is TGTGCCAGCAGCTTGCCAGGGAGTCAGCCCCAGCATTTT. Translated, it gives CASSLPGSQPQHF.

The CDR3 is CASSPRTGAGTGELFF. DNA for the CDR3: TGTGCCAGCAGCCCCAGGACAGGGGCGGGCACCGGGGAGCTGTTTTTT. This chain uses TRBV7-9 with TRBJ2-2, with 9 nucleotides matching TRBD1. In germline, CDR1 is SEHNR, CDR2 FQNEAQ (reference sequence). The CDR3 sequence is 16 residues long. V was pared by 5 bases and J by 4 bases, with 8 bases of the junction left unmatched.

This chain links TRBV5-5 with TRBJ2-3, with TRBD2 matching over 8 bases. This CDR3 has 13 residues. Trimming removed 10 bases from V and 0 bases from J; junction bases left unmatched: 4. In germline, CDR1 is SGHKS, CDR2 YYEKEE (reference sequence). Here the CDR3 DNA reads TGTGCCGCCAGCGGGAGTAGCACAGATACGCAGTATTTT. Translating gives CAASGSSTDTQYF.

This clonotype showed up just once. The genes are TRBV6-5 and TRBJ2-7; D is perhaps TRBD2 (5 bases). V lost 5 bases, J lost 6 bases, and 11 bases lay in between. The CDR3 length is 12 residues. Germline CDR1 reads MNHEY; CDR2 reads SVGAGI. In DNA form, the CDR3 reads TGTGCCAGCAGTGGGAGTACGTTCGAGCAGTACTTC. Protein sequence: CASSGSTFEQYF.